A single sample gave rise to the 28 T cell receptor beta chains below, sequenced in a study of T cell responses to AZD1222 COVID-19 vaccine. The method was immunoSEQ multiplex PCR; TCRdb's version includes in-frame clones alone and lacks a portion of them. The data contain about 170,000 clones, around 90% of them seen just once; the ten biggest clones take up approximately 1%. The sequences come from peripheral blood, collected 28 days after the second AZD1222 dose. These receptors originate from an adult who received the AZD1222 COVID-19 vaccine.

V and J are TRBV6-1 and TRBJ2-3, with D possibly called TRBD1 or TRBD2 (6 bases each). V dropped 2 bases and J dropped 0 bases, with 15 bases sitting between them. Germline V lookup: CDR1 MNHNS, CDR2 SASEGT. The CDR3 length is 17 residues. The CDR3 region is CASSEQTGTYSTDTQYF. For the CDR3, the DNA is TGTGCCAGCAGTGAACAAACAGGGACTTACAGCACAGATACGCAGTATTTT.

The rearrangement joins TRBV10-3 to TRBJ1-1, with 9 bases identical to TRBD1. Losses at the gene ends were 4 bases for V and 0 bases for J; bases not matched to a gene: 6. The CDR3 spans 16 residues. Germline V gene sequence: CDR1 ENHRY, CDR2 SYGVKD. The CDR3 loop reads CAISARDREVNTEAFF. The DNA for the CDR3 is TGTGCCATCAGTGCCCGGGACAGGGAGGTGAACACTGAAGCTTTCTTT.

Only a few counts were recorded for this clone. V is TRBV4-1 and J is TRBJ2-5; 7 nucleotides match TRBD2. The ends lost 1 base at V and 5 bases at J; junction bases unmatched: 7. This CDR3 region has 15 residues. Germline CDR1 and CDR2: MGHRA and YSYEKL. In nucleotides, the CDR3 is TGCGCCAGCAGCCAAGGCGTTTCGGGGGGTGAGACCCAGTACTTC. As protein: CASSQGVSGGETQYF.

V usage is TRBV18 and J usage is TRBJ1-1, with a tentative D call TRBD1 (5 bases). Germline V gives CDR1 KGHSH, CDR2 LQKENI. V lost 6 bases to trimming and J lost 6 bases, with 14 bases between them. The CDR3 is 13 residues long. The CDR3 protein is CASSESGPSEAFF. CDR3 nucleotides: TGTGCCAGCTCCGAATCAGGGCCTTCTGAAGCTTTCTTT. Variable domain in full (rest from reference TRBV18 and TRBJ1-1): NAGVMQNPRHLVRRRGQEARLRCSPMKGHSHVYWYRQLPEEGLKFMVYLQKENIIDESGMPKERFSAEFPKEGPSILRIQQVVRGDSAAYFCASSESGPSEAFFGQGTRLTVV.

The chain combines TRBV5-6 with TRBJ1-1, with TRBD1 identical over 7 bases. V lost 2 bases, J lost 5 bases, and 6 bases stayed unmatched. Per germline, CDR1 SGHDT and CDR2 YYEEEE. CDR3 size: 14 residues. In DNA form, the CDR3 reads TGTGCCAGCAGCTTCCGACAGGGTTCAACTGAAGCTTTCTTT. This sequence encodes CASSFRQGSTEAFF.

This clone turned up a few times. The chain joins TRBV27 to TRBJ2-7, with D hard to call. This CDR3 spans 13 amino acids. CDR1 is MNHEY, CDR2 SMNVEV, per germline (reference sequence). V dropped 2 bases and J dropped 2 bases, with 7 bases sitting between them. Here the CDR3 reads CASSLTQTYEQYF. The CDR3 bases are TGTGCCAGCAGTTTAACACAGACCTACGAGCAGTACTTC.

The chain uses TRBV27 and TRBJ2-7, with D perhaps TRBD1 (6 bases). The germline V gene encodes CDR1 MNHEY and CDR2 SMNVEV (reference sequence). The CDR3 has 14 residues. V lost 5 bases and J lost 3, with 14 bases in between. The CDR3 loop is CASSPGTRSYEQYF. The CDR3 DNA follows: TGTGCCAGCAGTCCCGGGACAAGAAGCTACGAGCAGTACTTC.

J is TRBJ2-3 and V is TRBV3-1 (or the pseudogene TRBV3-2); D remains ambiguous. This CDR3 is built from 12 residues. The V end lost 2 bases, the J end lost 5 bases, and 5 bases lay between the germline ends. CDR1 is LGHDT and CDR2 is YNNKEL in the germline V gene (reference sequence). The CDR3: CASSQFEDTQYF. The CDR3, as DNA: TGTGCCAGCAGCCAATTTGAAGATACGCAGTATTTT.

The chain joins TRBV7-9 to TRBJ2-7, with D possibly matching TRBD2 (5 bases). Germline CDR1 is SEHNR and CDR2 is FQNEAQ (reference sequence). The CDR3 is 13 residues long. V was pared by 4 bases and J by 5 bases, with 12 bases between. The CDR3: CASSSRGGHEQYF. In DNA, the CDR3 is TGTGCCAGCAGCTCCAGAGGCGGGCACGAGCAGTACTTC. Combining the CDR3 with reference TRBV7-9 and TRBJ2-7 gives the whole variable domain DTGVSQNPRHKITKRGQNVTFRCDPISEHNRLYWYRQTLGQGPEFLTYFQNEAQLEKSRLLSDRFSAERPKGSFSTLEIQRTEQGDSAMYLCASSSRGGHEQYFGPGTRLTVT.

This chain links TRBV19 with TRBJ2-1, with a tentative D call TRBD2 (6 bases). This CDR3 is built from 15 residues. V gave up 8 bases and J gave up 4 bases, with 18 bases separating them. Looked up from germline, CDR1 is LNHDA and CDR2 is SQIVND (reference sequence). The CDR3 bases are TGTGCCAGTGCCAATGGGGGGTCCACGTACAATGAGCAGTTCTTC. This codes for CASANGGSTYNEQFF.

This clone was counted a single time. This chain joins TRBV6-2 or TRBV6-3 and TRBJ1-2; perhaps TRBD1 as D (5 bases). Per the germline V gene, CDR1 is MNHEY and CDR2 is SVGEGT. The CDR3 loop spans 16 amino acids. Trimming took 0 bases from V and 6 from J, leaving 17 bases between them. CDR3 in DNA: TGTGCCAGCAGTTACTCGACCAGGGAAGAGTTCGATGGCTACACCTTC. This encodes CASSYSTREEFDGYTF.

The rearrangement links TRBV6-2 or TRBV6-3 to TRBJ1-1; D may be TRBD1 (6 bases). V was trimmed by 6 bases and J by 11 bases, leaving 19 bases between them. The germline CDR1 and CDR2 sequences are MNHEY and SVGEGT. This CDR3 contains 13 residues. The CDR3 sequence: CASSPWGGAKAFF. CDR3 coding DNA: TGTGCCAGCAGCCCTTGGGGGGGGGCGAAGGCTTTCTTT.

The V call is TRBV7-8, the J call TRBJ1-1; maybe TRBD1 (6 bases). Trimming took off 2 bases at V and 1 base at J, with 11 bases between the two ends. The CDR3 spans 15 residues. Germline values: CDR1 SGHVS, CDR2 FQNEAQ. The CDR3 loop reads CASSLSYRENTEAFF. For the CDR3, the DNA is TGTGCCAGCAGCTTATCCTACAGGGAGAACACTGAAGCTTTCTTT.

The chain carries TRBV5-1 and TRBJ1-1; 8 positions agree with TRBD1. This CDR3 spans 14 amino acids. J gave up 1 base and V 4 bases, and 3 bases lay outside the gene matches. Germline assignment: CDR1 SGHRS and CDR2 YFSETQ. Here the CDR3 DNA reads TGCGCCAGCAGCCCCGGGACAGGGAACACTGAAGCTTTCTTT. It codes for CASSPGTGNTEAFF.

The chain employs TRBV14 and TRBJ2-7; D tentatively fits TRBD1 or TRBD2 (5 bases each). The ends were cut back, 1 base at V and 6 bases at J, with 13 bases in the middle. The CDR3 runs 14 residues. Germline CDR1 SGHDN, CDR2 FVKESK. The CDR3 reads CASSQVAGGGEQYF. The CDR3 DNA is TGTGCCAGCAGCCAAGTTGCAGGTGGGGGCGAGCAGTACTTC. The whole variable domain, remainder taken from reference TRBV14 and TRBJ2-7, is EAGVTQFPSHSVIEKGQTVTLRCDPISGHDNLYWYRRVMGKEIKFLLHFVKESKQDESGMPNNRFLAERTGGTYSTLKVQPAELEDSGVYFCASSQVAGGGEQYFGPGTRLTVT.

The gene calls are TRBV7-2 and TRBJ1-1; possible D gene TRBD1, 5 bases. Trimming removed 3 bases at V and 3 bases at J, with 11 bases between. This CDR3 comprises 14 residues. Germline V gives CDR1 SGHTA, CDR2 FQGNSA. The CDR3 region has the DNA TGTGCCAGCAGCTTGGGGCGGGGGTACACTGAAGCTTTCTTT. This codes for CASSLGRGYTEAFF.

The chain carries TRBV12-3 or TRBV12-4 and TRBJ2-1; D is ambiguous. The CDR3 has 13 amino acids. Trimming shortened V by 1 base and J by 8 bases, and 9 bases separated the two germline ends. The CDR3 loop is CASSLGGLDEQFF. The CDR3 nucleotides are TGTGCCAGCAGTTTAGGTGGGTTGGATGAGCAGTTCTTC.

J is TRBJ2-2 and V is TRBV21-1; the D call in the table, TRBD2, was not verified against the DNA. TRBV21-1 is labeled a pseudogene. CDR3 length: 19 residues. The CDR3 coding sequence is TGTGCCAGCAGCACCCTCCCTCAACCCCCCCCGAGGACTTCGGGGGAGCTGTTTTTT. This gives the protein CASSTLPQPPPRTSGELFF.

J is TRBJ2-1 and V is TRBV29-1; TRBD1 agrees at 10 bases. This CDR3 contains 17 residues. CDR1 SQVTM and CDR2 ANQGSEA come from the germline V gene. The ends lost 1 base at V and 5 bases at J; junction bases unmatched: 11. The CDR3 spells CSVEGGPGTGVHNEQFF. CDR3 DNA sequence: TGCAGCGTTGAAGGTGGCCCCGGGACAGGGGTACACAATGAGCAGTTCTTC.

This chain joins TRBV2 and TRBJ2-3; 7 positions agree with TRBD1. The CDR3 loop spans 17 amino acids. Looked up from germline, CDR1 is SNHLY and CDR2 is FYNNEI. V lost 3 bases, J lost 0 bases, and 9 bases stayed unmatched. The CDR3 sequence is CASSDPMRGLSTDTQYF. CDR3 bases: TGTGCCAGCAGTGATCCGATGAGGGGGCTAAGCACAGATACGCAGTATTTT.

V is TRBV12-3 or TRBV12-4 and J is TRBJ2-1, with 10 nucleotides matching TRBD1. The J segment lost 7 bases and the V segment lost 6 bases, leaving 3 bases of the junction unmatched. CDR3 length equals 13 residues. CDR3 loop: CASRGQGGNEQFF. CDR3 nucleotide sequence: TGTGCCAGCAGAGGACAGGGGGGGAATGAGCAGTTCTTC.

The chain has TRBV6-1 and TRBJ1-3; no clear D gene. The CDR3 totals 15 residues. Trimming removed 2 bases from V and 1 base from J, with 9 bases in between. Germline CDR1 is MNHNS and CDR2 is SASEGT. In DNA form, the CDR3 reads TGTGCCAGCAGTGAAATTCTTGGGTCTGGAAACACCATATATTTT. Protein: CASSEILGSGNTIYF.

This sequence joins TRBV7-8 and TRBJ1-1; D gene unclear. Between the trimmed V and J ends, which lost 3 bases and 3 bases, there was a span of 20 bases. CDR1 and CDR2 from the germline V gene are SGHVS and FQNEAQ. The CDR3 length is 17 residues. The DNA of the CDR3 is TGTGCCAGCAGCTTTTTGAAGGGCACGGGCGGGGACACTGAAGCTTTCTTT. Translating it yields CASSFLKGTGGDTEAFF.

The V and J genes are TRBV5-1 and TRBJ1-1; 8 nucleotides match TRBD1. The length of the CDR3 is 15 residues. Trimming at V came to 3 bases and at J to 1 base, leaving 5 bases not matched to a gene. Looked up from germline, CDR1 is SGHRS and CDR2 is YFSETQ. CDR3 region: CASSSPGTGNTEAFF. CDR3 DNA: TGCGCCAGCAGCTCTCCCGGGACAGGGAACACTGAAGCTTTCTTT.

The chain uses TRBV7-2 and TRBJ2-7; the match to TRBD2 covers 7 bases. V was pared by 2 bases and J by 0 bases, with 4 bases of the junction left unmatched. The CDR3 is made up of 15 amino acids. In germline, CDR1 is SGHTA, CDR2 FQGNSA. CDR3: CASSLYGGGSYEQYF. In DNA, the CDR3 is TGTGCCAGCAGCTTATACGGCGGGGGCTCCTACGAGCAGTACTTC.

The rearrangement links TRBV28 to TRBJ2-2; 10 nucleotides agree with TRBD1. V was clipped by 3 bases and J by 14 bases; unmatched bases: 9. CDR3 size: 14 residues. Germline CDR1 reads MDHEN; CDR2 reads SYDVKM. The CDR3 nucleotides are TGTGCCAGCAGTTTTCGGGACAGGGGCCGAAATCTGTTTTTT. Its protein is CASSFRDRGRNLFF.

In DNA, the CDR3 is TGTGCCAGCAGCTTAGTTCTGGGCACGGGGGCGAGTGAAAAACTGTTTTTT. Its translation is CASSLVLGTGASEKLFF. The chain uses TRBV7-9 and TRBJ1-4, with a tentative D call TRBD1 (6 bases). There are 17 residues in the CDR3. Trimming pared 1 base from V and 7 bases from J, leaving 19 bases between. CDR1 is SEHNR, CDR2 FQNEAQ, per germline (reference sequence).

The chain employs TRBV3-1 (or the pseudogene TRBV3-2) and TRBJ1-1; tentatively, D is TRBD1 (6 bases). Germline lookup yields CDR1 LGHDT and CDR2 YNNKEL (reference sequence). The ends were cut back, 2 bases at V and 6 bases at J, with 13 bases in the middle. The CDR3 has 14 amino acids. The CDR3 DNA is TGTGCCAGCAGCCAACGACAGAGGGGGGCTGAAGCTTTCTTT. As protein: CASSQRQRGAEAFF.